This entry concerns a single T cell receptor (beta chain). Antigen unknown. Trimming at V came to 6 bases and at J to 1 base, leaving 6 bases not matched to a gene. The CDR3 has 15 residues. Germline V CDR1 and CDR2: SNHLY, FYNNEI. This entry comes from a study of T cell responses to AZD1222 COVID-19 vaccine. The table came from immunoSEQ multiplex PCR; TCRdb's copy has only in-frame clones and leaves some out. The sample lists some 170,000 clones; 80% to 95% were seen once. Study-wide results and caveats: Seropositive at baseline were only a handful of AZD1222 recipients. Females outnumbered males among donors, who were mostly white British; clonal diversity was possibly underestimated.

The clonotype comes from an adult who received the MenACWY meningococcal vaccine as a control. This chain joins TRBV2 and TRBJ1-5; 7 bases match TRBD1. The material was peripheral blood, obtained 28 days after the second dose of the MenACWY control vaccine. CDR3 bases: TGTGCCAGCAGGAGGGGACAGCACAGCAATCAGCCCCAGCATTTT. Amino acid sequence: CASRRGQHSNQPQHF.